These 22 T cell receptor beta chains were sequenced from one sample in a study of blood T cell repertoires in COVID-19. Sequencing used immunoSEQ multiplex PCR; TCRdb keeps in-frame clones, though not all of them. The table includes roughly 200,000 clones, about 88% detected once. Sequencing was performed on peripheral blood. These receptors originate from a woman in her twenties or thirties with active or convalescent COVID-19.

This chain connects TRBV28 to TRBJ1-5; no clear D gene. The CDR3 runs 12 residues. Germline CDR1 is MDHEN and CDR2 is SYDVKM. Trimming pared 2 bases from V and 8 bases from J, leaving 7 bases between. CDR3 sequence reads: CASSLPLKPQHF. In DNA form, the CDR3 reads TGTGCCAGCAGTTTACCCCTTAAGCCCCAGCATTTT.

This chain links TRBV7-9 with TRBJ2-5; a weak D match, TRBD2 (5 bases). This CDR3 comprises 13 residues. V was clipped by 8 bases and J by 1 base, with 11 bases between them. Germline-derived CDR1 and CDR2 are SEHNR and FQNEAQ (reference sequence). The CDR3 loop is CASGRGSQETQYF. Here the CDR3 DNA reads TGTGCCAGCGGAAGAGGGTCCCAAGAGACCCAGTACTTC.

There are a few counts of this clone. The J gene is TRBJ2-7, the V gene TRBV19, with 15 bases matching TRBD2. The CDR3 covers 16 residues. Germline V gene lookup returns CDR1 LNHDA and CDR2 SQIVND (reference sequence). J was trimmed by 6 bases and V by 10 bases; bases with no gene match: 13. The CDR3 sequence: CATRPGLAGGPLEQYF. CDR3 in DNA: TGTGCCACCCGACCGGGACTAGCGGGAGGACCACTCGAGCAGTACTTC.

The chain uses TRBV25-1 and TRBJ1-2, with D possibly TRBD1 on 5 matching bases. The CDR3 is made up of 17 amino acids. Looked up from germline, CDR1 is MGHDK and CDR2 is SYGVNS. The germline V and J ends were trimmed by 0 bases and 8 bases, with 22 bases remaining between them. Here the CDR3 DNA reads TGTGCCAGCAGTGAATATATAGGAGCAGGGCGGTCAGGCGGCTACACCTTC. This codes for CASSEYIGAGRSGGYTF.

This clone was counted a few times. The chain couples TRBV6-5 to TRBJ1-4; D may be TRBD1 (6 bases). V lost 0 bases, J lost 4 bases, and 12 bases lay in between. Germline V CDR1 and CDR2: MNHEY, SVGAGI. The CDR3 is 16 residues long. The CDR3 spells CASSYSTDSHNEKLFF. The CDR3 bases are TGTGCCAGCAGTTACTCGACGGACAGTCATAATGAAAAACTGTTTTTT.

This clone was seen more than once but under ten times. The V call is TRBV6-1, the J call TRBJ2-2; TRBD2 matches 14 bases. The CDR3 is made up of 17 amino acids. V dropped 2 bases and J dropped 6; count of bases not matched to a gene: 5. Per the germline V gene, CDR1 is MNHNS and CDR2 is SASEGT. The DNA for the CDR3 is TGTGCCAGCAGTGAAAAAGTGGGACTAGCGGGGGCCGGGGAGCTGTTTTTT. Translated: CASSEKVGLAGAGELFF.

The J gene is TRBJ1-2, the V gene TRBV24-1, with D uncertain. V lost 2 bases, J lost 8 bases, and 14 bases lay in between. The CDR3 covers 14 residues. CDR1 is KGHDR and CDR2 is SFDVKD in the germline V gene. CDR3 sequence reads: CATSDSGVEGGYTF. As DNA, the CDR3 is TGTGCCACCAGTGATTCCGGGGTCGAGGGAGGCTACACCTTC.

The rearrangement uses TRBV4-1 and TRBJ1-5; D uncertain. This CDR3 contains 16 residues. Looked up from germline, CDR1 is MGHRA and CDR2 is YSYEKL. V dropped 1 base and J dropped 7 bases, with 17 bases sitting between them. CDR3 DNA: TGCGCCAGCAGCCAAGCGCGGGCCTCGGGCCAACAGCCCCAGCATTTT. Translating gives CASSQARASGQQPQHF.

This chain uses TRBV6-5 with TRBJ2-7; D perhaps matches TRBD1 (6 bases). The CDR3 is 14 amino acids. The V gene's germline CDR1 is MNHEY and CDR2 SVGAGI. V lost 6 bases and J 1 base, leaving 13 bases between the germline ends. DNA of the CDR3: TGTGCCAGCAGCCTCAACAGGGTTTCCTACGAGCAGTACTTC. Amino acid sequence: CASSLNRVSYEQYF.

The chain joins TRBV7-9 to TRBJ1-2, with TRBD1 matching over 7 bases. V trimming: 7 bases; J trimming: 3 bases; junction bases outside the gene matches: 8. The germline gives CDR1 SEHNR, CDR2 FQNEAQ (reference sequence). The CDR3 contains 14 residues. CDR3 in amino acids: CASTPQQGYYGYTF. CDR3 in DNA: TGTGCCAGCACCCCCCAACAGGGGTACTATGGCTACACCTTC.

J is TRBJ1-5 and V is TRBV19; tentative D call: TRBD1 (5 bases). The CDR3 is 15 residues long. Between the trimmed V and J ends, which lost 5 bases and 4 bases, there was a span of 15 bases. Germline CDR1 reads LNHDA; CDR2 reads SQIVND (reference sequence). The CDR3 bases are TGTGCCAGTAGTCCCGGGGGGGGGAGGAATCAGCCCCAGCATTTT. Amino acid sequence: CASSPGGGRNQPQHF.

This clone showed up just a few times. The gene calls are TRBV19 and TRBJ1-4; 7 nucleotides line up with TRBD1. V trimming: 3 bases; J trimming: 0 bases; junction bases outside the gene matches: 1. Germline V gene sequence: CDR1 LNHDA, CDR2 SQIVND (reference sequence). The CDR3 is 15 amino acids. For the CDR3, the DNA is TGTGCCAGTAGTATTACAGGGGCAACTAATGAAAAACTGTTTTTT. This sequence encodes CASSITGATNEKLFF. The variable domain in full, completed from reference TRBV19 and TRBJ1-4, reads DGGITQSPKYLFRKEGQNVTLSCEQNLNHDAMYWYRQDPGQGLRLIYYSQIVNDFQKGDIAEGYSVSREKKESFPLTVTSAQKNPTAFYLCASSITGATNEKLFFGSGTQLSVL.

The genes are TRBV18 and TRBJ2-3, with D tentatively TRBD2 (5 bases). CDR3 length: 14 amino acids. Germline V lookup: CDR1 KGHSH, CDR2 LQKENI. V lost 2 bases and J 2 bases, leaving 8 bases between the germline ends. Written as DNA, the CDR3 is TGTGCCAGCTCACCAGCCGGGAACACAGATACGCAGTATTTT. It encodes CASSPAGNTDTQYF.

V gene TRBV14 combines with J gene TRBJ2-1; 12 bases fit TRBD2. V dropped 3 bases and J dropped 4; count of bases not matched to a gene: 4. The CDR3 is 16 residues long. Germline assignment: CDR1 SGHDN and CDR2 FVKESK. CDR3 in amino acids: CASSHLGLAGYNEQFF. CDR3 nucleotides: TGTGCCAGCAGCCACCTCGGACTAGCGGGATACAATGAGCAGTTCTTC.

The genes are TRBV6-1 and TRBJ2-3; maybe TRBD2 (6 bases). Between the trimmed V and J ends, which lost 2 bases and 3 bases, there was a span of 12 bases. CDR1 and CDR2 (germline): MNHNS, SASEGT. The CDR3 loop spans 15 amino acids. The CDR3 DNA reads as TGTGCCAGCAGTGAAAACGGGGGAGTTACAGATACGCAGTATTTT. Its protein is CASSENGGVTDTQYF.

Many counts were recorded for this clone. The V and J genes are TRBV10-2 and TRBJ1-6; weak D call: TRBD1 (5 bases). The ends were cut back, 3 bases at V and 11 bases at J, with 17 bases in the middle. The CDR3 totals 15 residues. Germline V gene lookup returns CDR1 WSHSY and CDR2 SAAADI. The CDR3 protein is CASSDGGKGYAPLHF. The CDR3 DNA follows: TGCGCCAGCAGTGATGGGGGGAAGGGCTATGCACCCCTCCACTTT.

The V and J genes are TRBV2 and TRBJ2-7; 7 nucleotides agree with TRBD1. The CDR3 sequence is 12 residues long. The V and J ends lost 4 bases and 3 bases, in that order; junction bases with no gene match: 0. Per the germline V gene, CDR1 is SNHLY and CDR2 is FYNNEI. The CDR3 coding sequence is TGTGCCAGCAGTGGGGACAGCTACGAGCAGTACTTC. Its protein is CASSGDSYEQYF.

J is TRBJ1-2 and V is TRBV4-1; the match to TRBD1 covers 7 bases. V was clipped by 3 bases and J by 2 bases; unmatched bases: 6. CDR3 length equals 15 residues. Germline loops: CDR1 MGHRA, CDR2 YSYEKL. CDR3 in amino acids: CASSHPTGINYGYTF. The CDR3 nucleotides are TGCGCCAGCAGCCACCCGACAGGGATCAACTATGGCTACACCTTC.

The chain uses TRBV12-3 or TRBV12-4 and TRBJ1-1, with D possibly TRBD1 on 5 matching bases. V lost 8 bases to trimming and J lost 7 bases, with 14 bases between them. This CDR3 is built from 12 residues. This chain's CDR3 is CASGTGTLEAFF. CDR3 in DNA: TGTGCCAGCGGCACCGGGACTCTTGAAGCTTTCTTT.

The CDR3 DNA is TGTGCCAGCAGTGGGGGACTAGCGGGAGGATGGGGAATCTCCTACAATGAGCAGTTCTTC. Residues: CASSGGLAGGWGISYNEQFF. J is TRBJ2-1 and V is TRBV9; the match to TRBD2 covers 15 bases. V gave up 5 bases and J gave up 0 bases; unmatched junction bases: 12. The CDR3 consists of 20 residues. Per germline, CDR1 SGDLS and CDR2 YYNGEE. Together with reference TRBV9 and TRBJ2-1, the CDR3 gives the full variable domain: DSGVTQTPKHLITATGQRVTLRCSPRSGDLSVYWYQQSLDQGLQFLIQYYNGEERAKGNILERFSAQQFPDLHSELNLSSLELGDSALYFCASSGGLAGGWGISYNEQFFGPGTRLTVL.

Only a few counts were recorded for this clone. The chain combines TRBV19 with TRBJ1-1; possible D gene TRBD1, 5 bases. Per germline, CDR1 LNHDA and CDR2 SQIVND (reference sequence). This CDR3 spans 13 amino acids. Deletions cut 8 bases from V and 1 base from J, with 11 bases between. The CDR3 DNA sequence: TGTGCCAGTGGGATACAGGCGAACACTGAAGCTTTCTTT. It specifies CASGIQANTEAFF.

The chain recombines TRBV13 with TRBJ2-7, with 8 nucleotides matching TRBD1. Germline values: CDR1 PRHDT, CDR2 FYEKMQ (reference sequence). The CDR3 contains 14 residues. J gave up 3 bases and V 5 bases, and 6 bases lay outside the gene matches. The CDR3 DNA sequence: TGTGCCAGCAGCAGAAGGGACAGGCGCTACGAGCAGTACTTC. Its protein product is CASSRRDRRYEQYF.